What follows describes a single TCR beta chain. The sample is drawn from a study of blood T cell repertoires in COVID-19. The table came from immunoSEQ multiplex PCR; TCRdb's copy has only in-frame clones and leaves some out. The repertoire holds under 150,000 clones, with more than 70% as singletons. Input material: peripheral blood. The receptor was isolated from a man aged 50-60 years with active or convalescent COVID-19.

The CDR3 nucleotides are TGTGCCAGCAGTCCGAGACAACTAGCGGGGGAGCAGTTCTTC. Translating it yields CASSPRQLAGEQFF. The J gene is TRBJ2-1, the V gene TRBV3-1 (or the pseudogene TRBV3-2); TRBD2 matches 10 bases. Germline V gene lookup returns CDR1 LGHDT and CDR2 YNNKEL (reference sequence). The CDR3 contains 14 residues. V dropped 6 bases and J dropped 10; count of bases not matched to a gene: 9.